This TCR beta chain was found in a study of blood T cell repertoires in COVID-19. Across the whole study: Nucleic acid was either cDNA or gDNA, and it came from T cells, B-cell-depleted T cells, or PBMCs.

The V end lost 4 bases, the J end lost 4 bases, and 18 bases lay between the germline ends. This CDR3 is built from 16 residues. Germline loops: CDR1 SGHRS, CDR2 YFSETQ. As processed by the authors: Amplification of reference gene primers provided the estimated nucleated cell counts. Method: immunoSEQ multiplex PCR; TCRdb's copy keeps in-frame clones and lacks some. The DNA gave D and trimming, while V, J and clone size come from that table. The table shows fewer than 450,000 clones, with roughly 90% occurring only once. Seattle enrolled patients during active infection and tracked them longitudinally.

The sample comprised peripheral blood. The sequence derives from a woman between 70 and 85 years old with COVID-19, enrolled during active disease. The gene calls are TRBV5-1 and TRBJ1-3; no clear D gene. In nucleotides, the CDR3 is TGCGCCAGCAGCCCAGATAACTCGAGGTGGGGAAACACCATATATTTT. Protein product: CASSPDNSRWGNTIYF.